This entry concerns a single TCR beta chain. This CDR3 spans 15 amino acids. Germline V CDR1 and CDR2: SEHNR, FQNEAQ (reference sequence). The V end lost 1 base, the J end lost 2 bases, and 10 bases lay between the germline ends. These data are taken from a study of blood T cell repertoires in COVID-19. Looking at the study overall: Italy, Spain and the United States were the sources of the convalescent and acute COVID-19 samples. In each case, the material was cDNA or gDNA derived from T cells, B-cell-depleted T cells, or PBMCs.

Those enrolled in Seattle joined during active infection and were followed longitudinally afterward. Authors' processing steps: By means of reference gene primer amplification, nucleated cell counts were estimated. Clones were read by immunoSEQ multiplex PCR, and TCRdb kept only the in-frame ones, dropping some. That table supplies the V and J calls and clone size; D and trimming were determined from the DNA. The table includes under 90,000 clones, nearly 90% detected once. This clonotype was sampled from a woman between 50 and 59 years old with COVID-19, enrolled during active disease. Sequenced material: peripheral blood. The chain is built from TRBV7-9 and TRBJ2-3; no clear D. CDR3 amino acids: CASSLDGGSTDTQYF. Here the CDR3 DNA reads TGTGCCAGCAGCTTAGACGGCGGCTCCACAGATACGCAGTATTTT.